The table lists the clone carrying this TCR beta chain with many counts. Its antigen remains unknown. The data derive from a study of identical twins. Study-wide points: Memory repertoires showed no such pattern, whereas abundant cord blood beta clonotypes carried fewer insertions.

Each donor was a healthy Caucasian. Trimming removed 8 bases from V and 2 bases from J, with 14 bases in between. CDR1 and CDR2 from the germline V gene are ENHRY and SYGVKD. The CDR3 length is 14 residues. TCRdb processed the 5' RACE reads anew with MiXCR; each CDR3 protein has one entry. The data show about 520,000 distinct CDR3 sequences, with about 20% seen just once and around 0.9% held by the top ten. These data were also reused for a study on T cells expressing NK-cell markers. From that study: The authors applied an anti-gamma-delta TCR antibody in several experiments, and it restricted sorting to alpha-beta TCR T cells. A range of about 1.0-8% of CD8+ T cells consisted of dominant NKG2C+ clonotypes in more than five donors.

Specimen: CD4+ T cells sorted from blood. The chain links TRBV10-3 to TRBJ2-3; perhaps TRBD2 as D (5 bases). The sequence was collected from a woman under 30 in good health. This CDR3 is CAIGVGASTDTQYF. In DNA form, the CDR3 reads TGTGCCATCGGGGTGGGAGCCTCCACAGATACGCAGTATTTT.